A single sample is the source of the 22 T cell receptor beta chains below, sequenced in a study of cytomegalovirus exposure and HLA in healthy donors. Assay: immunoSEQ multiplex PCR; the TCRdb copy retains only in-frame clones and omits some. The sample holds 150,000 to 180,000 clones; 75% to 90% are singletons and the top ten take around 24%. Specimen: PBMCs. These receptors came from a young man in good health and CMV-seropositive.

This clone occurred a few times. The chain uses TRBV7-9 and TRBJ2-2; D may be TRBD2 (5 bases). This CDR3 comprises 15 residues. The germline gives CDR1 SEHNR, CDR2 FQNEAQ (reference sequence). V was trimmed by 6 bases and J by 5 bases, leaving 16 bases between them. Here the CDR3 reads CASRGNKGGTGELFF. Here the CDR3 DNA reads TGTGCCAGCAGGGGAAACAAAGGCGGGACCGGGGAGCTGTTTTTT.

This chain links TRBV6-5 with TRBJ2-7; 8 nucleotides agree with TRBD2. Germline V gene data show CDR1 as MNHEY and CDR2 as SVGAGI. This CDR3 contains 15 residues. After removal of 5 bases from V and 4 bases from J, the junction contained 10 bases not matched to a gene. Written as DNA, the CDR3 is TGTGCCAGCAGTACCTCGGGGGGGCGCAGGTACGAGCAGTACTTC. Amino acids: CASSTSGGRRYEQYF.

J is TRBJ2-5 and V is TRBV5-1; 12 bases line up with TRBD2. The junction had 8 bases not matched to a gene; V was cut back by 0 bases and J by 5 bases. Per germline, CDR1 SGHRS and CDR2 YFSETQ. The CDR3 is made up of 17 amino acids. The CDR3 coding sequence is TGCGCCAGCAGCTTGGGATCGGGACTAGCGGGTACGGAGACCCAGTACTTC. Translating gives CASSLGSGLAGTETQYF.

This chain uses TRBV4-1 with TRBJ2-3, with D perhaps matching TRBD1 (6 bases). This CDR3 contains 17 residues. Germline lookup yields CDR1 MGHRA and CDR2 YSYEKL. Deletions cut 0 bases from V and 2 bases from J, with 15 bases between. The CDR3 sequence: CASSQEAGAKSTDTQYF. DNA for the CDR3: TGCGCCAGCAGCCAAGAAGCAGGGGCTAAATCCACAGATACGCAGTATTTT.

This clone was seen a few times. The rearrangement uses TRBV6-4 and TRBJ2-1; 7 bases match TRBD1. There are 15 residues in the CDR3. V trimming: 6 bases; J trimming: 2 bases; junction bases outside the gene matches: 7. CDR1 is MRHNA and CDR2 is SNTAGT in the germline V gene. The chain's CDR3 is CASSPGTEAYNEQFF. Here the CDR3 DNA reads TGTGCCAGCAGCCCCGGGACAGAGGCCTACAATGAGCAGTTCTTC.

The rearrangement joins TRBV7-2 to TRBJ1-2; D may be TRBD1 (5 bases). The CDR3 contains 14 residues. The V gene lost 4 bases and the J gene lost 3 bases, with 12 bases spanning the gap. Germline values: CDR1 SGHTA, CDR2 FQGNSA. For the CDR3, the DNA is TGTGCCAGCAGCTCCGGGTGGGGGGACTATGGCTACACCTTC. Translated, it gives CASSSGWGDYGYTF. Full variable domain (missing parts from reference TRBV7-2 and TRBJ1-2): GAGVSQSPSNKVTEKGKDVELRCDPISGHTALYWYRQSLGQGLEFLIYFQGNSAPDKSGLPSDRFSAERTGGSVSTLTIQRTQQEDSAVYLCASSSGWGDYGYTFGSGTRLTVV.

This chain joins TRBV6-6 and TRBJ1-5; D perhaps matches TRBD1 (6 bases). Germline V CDR1 and CDR2: MNHNY, SVGAGI (reference sequence). Trimming removed 7 bases at V and 0 bases at J, with 10 bases between. The CDR3 consists of 14 residues. The CDR3 protein is CASTSQGSNQPQHF. Here the CDR3 DNA reads TGTGCCAGCACGTCACAGGGTAGCAATCAGCCCCAGCATTTT.

This clone was seen ten or more times. Within the sample, other DNA sequences also encode this same CDR3. The chain combines TRBV7-3 with TRBJ2-7; 7 positions match TRBD1. Germline CDR1 SGHTA, CDR2 FQGTGA. The ends lost 5 bases at V and 5 bases at J; junction bases unmatched: 6. The CDR3 runs 13 residues. This CDR3 reads CASSPNRGNEQYF. The CDR3 nucleotides read TGTGCCAGCAGCCCGAACAGGGGTAACGAGCAGTACTTC. The variable domain in full, with the rest retrieved from reference TRBV7-3 and TRBJ2-7, is GAGVSQTPSNKVTEKGKYVELRCDPISGHTALYWYRQSLGQGPEFLIYFQGTGAADDSGLPNDRFFAVRPEGSVSTLKIQRTERGDSAVYLCASSPNRGNEQYFGPGTRLTVT.

This clone showed up just a few times. The chain joins TRBV30 to TRBJ2-7; D possibly corresponds to TRBD2 (6 bases). The CDR3 contains 12 residues. Deletions cut 4 bases from V and 6 bases from J, with 13 bases between. Germline assignment: CDR1 GTSNPN and CDR2 SVGIG (reference sequence). CDR3 in DNA: TGTGCCTGGATGGGGACTCCGGGCGAGCAGTACTTC. As protein: CAWMGTPGEQYF.

The CDR3 here is CASSTGTAETQAQYF. CDR3 DNA sequence: TGTGCCAGCAGCACCGGGACAGCCGAAACTCAAGCGCAGTATTTT. The chain is built from TRBV28 and TRBJ2-3, with 7 bases matching TRBD1. The CDR3 covers 15 residues. The trim removed 6 bases at V and 10 bases at J, leaving 16 bases unmatched. Looked up from germline, CDR1 is MDHEN and CDR2 is SYDVKM.

The rearrangement uses TRBV4-2 and TRBJ2-1; 8 nucleotides line up with TRBD2. With V trimmed by 5 bases and J by 5 bases, 8 bases remained unmatched. The germline CDR1 and CDR2 sequences are LGHNA and YNFKEQ. The CDR3 extends over 15 amino acids. The chain's CDR3 is CASSIPGLENNEQFF. CDR3 bases: TGTGCCAGCAGCATCCCGGGACTAGAAAACAATGAGCAGTTCTTC.

The chain joins TRBV6-5 to TRBJ2-1; a weak D match, TRBD1 (6 bases). Germline loops: CDR1 MNHEY, CDR2 SVGAGI. V lost 2 bases to trimming and J lost 2 bases, with 13 bases between them. The CDR3 covers 16 residues. The CDR3 loop reads CASSYVVGGPYNEQFF. DNA of the CDR3: TGTGCCAGCAGTTACGTGGTAGGGGGACCCTACAATGAGCAGTTCTTC.

The chain's CDR3 is CASSQGSTSGPYNEQFF. CDR3 in DNA: TGTGCCAGCAGCCAGGGGAGCACCAGCGGGCCCTACAATGAGCAGTTCTTC. The chain recombines TRBV4-2 with TRBJ2-1; D may be TRBD2 (6 bases). V was pared by 3 bases and J by 2 bases, with 17 bases between. Germline CDR1 and CDR2: LGHNA and YNFKEQ. The CDR3 length is 17 residues.

The chain has TRBV10-3 and TRBJ2-1; TRBD1 matches 7 bases. Germline V gene data show CDR1 as ENHRY and CDR2 as SYGVKD. V was pared by 5 bases and J by 0 bases, with 1 base of the junction left unmatched. The CDR3 loop spans 14 amino acids. DNA of the CDR3: TGTGCCATCAGTCCAGGGGGCTCCTACAATGAGCAGTTCTTC. This encodes CAISPGGSYNEQFF.

V and J are TRBV7-7 and TRBJ2-1, with D possibly being TRBD1 (6 bases). Germline V gene sequence: CDR1 SSHAT, CDR2 FNYEAQ (reference sequence). The CDR3 is 15 amino acids. Trimming shortened V by 2 bases and J by 5 bases, and 13 bases separated the two germline ends. The CDR3 spells CASSLTARGHNEQFF. CDR3 nucleotides: TGTGCCAGCAGCTTAACCGCCAGGGGCCACAATGAGCAGTTCTTC.

This clone was observed a handful of times. The chain employs TRBV28 and TRBJ2-7; possible D gene TRBD2, 5 bases. Germline V gene data show CDR1 as MDHEN and CDR2 as SYDVKM. The CDR3 totals 14 residues. Between the trimmed V and J ends, which lost 5 bases and 2 bases, there was a span of 13 bases. CDR3 sequence (DNA): TGTGCCAGCAGTCCCGGACTCGATCCCTACGAGCAGTACTTC. It encodes CASSPGLDPYEQYF.

This sequence joins TRBV6-1 and TRBJ2-1; 11 bases are shared with TRBD2. The germline CDR1 and CDR2 sequences are MNHNS and SASEGT. V lost 7 bases to trimming and J lost 9 bases; unmatched junction nucleotides: 5. This CDR3 is 13 amino acids long. The CDR3 DNA follows: TGTGCCAGCATCACTAGCGGGGGTCCTGAGCAGTTCTTC. It specifies CASITSGGPEQFF.

This chain uses TRBV13 with TRBJ2-1; possibly TRBD1 for D (6 bases). V was cut by 1 base and J by 1 base, with 8 bases left in between. This CDR3 is 15 amino acids long. CDR1 PRHDT and CDR2 FYEKMQ come from the germline V gene (reference sequence). This chain's CDR3 is CASSLDRVSYNEQFF. The CDR3 DNA follows: TGTGCCAGCAGCTTAGACAGGGTATCCTACAATGAGCAGTTCTTC.

J is TRBJ1-1 and V is TRBV2; D not certain. Germline CDR1 and CDR2: SNHLY and FYNNEI. The CDR3 length is 12 residues. V gave up 3 bases and J gave up 1 base, with 3 bases separating them. The CDR3 loop is CASSDQNTEAFF. The CDR3 DNA sequence: TGTGCCAGCAGTGACCAGAACACTGAAGCTTTCTTT. Full variable domain (rest looked up from reference TRBV2 and TRBJ1-1): EPEVTQTPSHQVTQMGQEVILRCVPISNHLYFYWYRQILGQKVEFLVSFYNNEISEKSEIFDDQFSVERPDGSNFTLKIRSTKLEDSAMYFCASSDQNTEAFFGQGTRLTVV.

The gene calls are TRBV5-4 and TRBJ1-2; D might be TRBD1 (5 bases). Trimming removed 4 bases at V and 4 bases at J, with 20 bases between. CDR1 is SGHNT, CDR2 YYREEE, per germline (reference sequence). This CDR3 region has 16 residues. The CDR3 DNA reads TGTGCCAGCAGCCCCGGCGGTCAGGGAAGGGGCTATGGCTACACCTTC. Translated: CASSPGGQGRGYGYTF.

The V call is TRBV7-9, the J call TRBJ2-2, with D unclear. V was pared by 0 bases and J by 2 bases, with 10 bases between. CDR3 length equals 16 residues. CDR1 is SEHNR, CDR2 FQNEAQ, per germline (reference sequence). CDR3 DNA sequence: TGTGCCAGCAGCTTAGCGCTCGGAGCCAACACCGGGGAGCTGTTTTTT. Its translation is CASSLALGANTGELFF.

The chain employs TRBV9 and TRBJ2-3, with 15 bases identical to TRBD2. From germline, CDR1 is SGDLS and CDR2 YYNGEE. This CDR3 comprises 20 residues. With V trimmed by 3 bases and J by 1 base, 12 bases remained unmatched. The CDR3: CASSAPPRTSGGVGTDTQYF. CDR3 DNA: TGTGCCAGCAGCGCCCCTCCCCGGACTAGCGGGGGGGTCGGCACAGATACGCAGTATTTT.